This T cell receptor (beta chain) was identified during a study of blood T cell repertoires in COVID-19. Study summary: Collection of acute and convalescent COVID-19 samples took place in the United States, Italy and Spain.

V was clipped by 10 bases and J by 4 bases, with 13 bases between them. Germline V gives CDR1 MDHEN, CDR2 SYDVKM. The length of the CDR3 is 12 residues. Original data processing: Nucleated cell counts were estimated from reference gene primer amplification. TCRdb's table, derived via immunoSEQ multiplex PCR, lists solely in-frame clones and lacks some. The DNA gave D and trimming, while V, J and clone size come from that table. The sample consists of roughly 130,000 clones, 80% of them appearing once. The receptor was derived from a man aged 60 to 69 with active or convalescent COVID-19. V is TRBV28 and J is TRBJ2-5; D possibly corresponds to TRBD2 (6 bases). The specimen was peripheral blood. CDR3 loop: CATEAGSETQYF. CDR3 sequence (DNA): TGTGCCACCGAAGCGGGCTCAGAGACCCAGTACTTC.